The rows below give T cell receptor beta chains drawn from one sample of a study of radiation and T cells in renal cell carcinoma. Generated by immunoSEQ multiplex PCR, the TCRdb table keeps only in-frame clones and is missing some. The sample consists of tens of thousands of clones, about 80% of them appearing once. The sequenced sample was blood, obtained from a patient whose treatment included radiotherapy and nephrectomy. The receptors were sampled from a man aged 60 to 75 with renal cell carcinoma. CDR3s leave out the opening cysteine and the closing phenylalanine or tryptophan.

j_call v_call cdr3_aa
TRBJ2-5 TRBV2 ASNGVFQETQY
TRBJ2-7 TRBV7-9 ASSPGTATYEQY
TRBJ1-1 TRBV30 AWSVALEAF
TRBJ2-1 TRBV18 ASSPASEGNEQF
TRBJ2-7 TRBV7-2 ASSLQLAGSEQY
TRBJ2-1 TRBV7-9 ASSLFSQFGRMNEQF
TRBJ1-5 TRBV27 ASSLSKTGNQPQH
TRBJ1-2 TRBV18 ASSPVVDPNYGYT
TRBJ1-1 TRBV7-2 ASSEDRNTEAF
TRBJ2-2 TRBV5-1 ASSLRELLASTGELF
TRBJ2-3 TRBV5-5 ASSFGLNTDTQY
TRBJ1-2 TRBV5-1 ASSLGQGTSYGYT
TRBJ2-7 TRBV19 ASSLPKGPEPYEQY
TRBJ2-2 TRBV7-3 ASSLIGASVGELF
TRBJ2-5 TRBV18 ASSPPGLAGVETQY
TRBJ2-5 TRBV7-2 ASSSKNQETQY
TRBJ2-7 TRBV6-5 AGGYSSNYEQY
TRBJ1-1 TRBV6-1 ASSEGRGANTEAF
TRBJ2-5 TRBV2 ASSSQRGETQY
TRBJ2-1 TRBV4-2 ASSLYPGPSNEQF
TRBJ2-1 TRBV19 ASLRDRGGEQF
TRBJ1-4 TRBV30 AWTEYRGGEKLF
TRBJ2-3 TRBV27 ASSLVVGLHSTDTQY
TRBJ2-7 TRBV9 ASSVGGLAGTRRGYEQY
TRBJ1-2 TRBV25-1 ASSDGWGGDYGYT
TRBJ2-1 TRBV11-2 ASSLGGGLFNEQF
TRBJ2-7 TRBV7-2 ASSLAGQGLYEQY
TRBJ2-7 TRBV5-8 ASSPGTIYEQY
TRBJ2-7 TRBV5-1 ASSLAAASYEQY
TRBJ1-2 TRBV29-1 SVLTGKGYGYT
TRBJ1-3 TRBV4-2 ASSHPDRPSGNTIY
TRBJ1-3 TRBV6-5 ASSSPGGGNTIY
TRBJ2-3 TRBV7-2 ASSLVRARADTQY
TRBJ1-4 TRBV11-2 ASSLSESGEKLF
TRBJ1-1 TRBV19 ASSSYTEAF
TRBJ1-5 TRBV7-6 ASSLSEAQPQH
TRBJ2-2 TRBV19 ASSAPGQVAGELF
TRBJ1-6 TRBV27 ASPGQGTNSPLH
TRBJ2-7 TRBV2 ASSELGRTTYEQY
TRBJ1-5 TRBV6-1 ASRRERGHQPQH
TRBJ2-7 TRBV6-5 ASSATGNEQY
TRBJ2-7 TRBV7-8 ASSLDDEQY
TRBJ2-7 TRBV2 ASSHLHSYEQY
TRBJ1-4 TRBV6-1 ASSASRANEKLF
TRBJ2-4 TRBV29-1 SVVRVAGGGIQY
TRBJ1-1 TRBV5-5 ASSSRVVGDTEAF
TRBJ2-7 TRBV5-1 ASSFSGRAVEQY
TRBJ2-1 TRBV19 ASSMARSGRGSEQF
TRBJ2-7 TRBV14 ASSQTDYSSYEQY
TRBJ2-7 TRBV5-1 ASSLQGEGPYEQY